Listed below are T cell receptor beta chains from one sample, sequenced in a study of shared clonotypes between healthy human individuals. Sequencing was performed with immunoSEQ multiplex PCR; in TCRdb, only in-frame clones are kept and a portion is missing. Altogether about 2 million clones are present, 85% to 95% being singletons, with the ten largest covering roughly 1%. The specimen sequenced was naive CD8+ T cells sorted from blood. These receptors came from a young man in good health. Each CDR3 is given with its conserved first and last residue. The order of the fields is D gene, V gene, clone size, J gene, CDR3 protein, CDR3 DNA. D genes are given only for firm matches. A clone size is listed for some rows: how often the clone was seen (once, few, many), or a class if it is expanded.

d_gene: TRBD2
v_gene: TRBV2
abundance: once
j_gene: TRBJ2-1
CDR3aa: CASRAPFGGAGNEQFF
CDR3nt: TGTGCCAGCAGAGCCCCTTTCGGGGGGGCCGGGAATGAGCAGTTCTTC

d_gene: TRBD1
v_gene: TRBV7-8
abundance: .
j_gene: TRBJ2-2
CDR3aa: CASSLEGQGWGTGELFF
CDR3nt: TGTGCCAGCAGCTTAGAGGGACAGGGTTGGGGCACCGGGGAGCTGTTTTTT

d_gene: .
v_gene: TRBV4-1
abundance: .
j_gene: TRBJ2-7
CDR3aa: CASSQFAGAPSSYEQYF
CDR3nt: TGCGCCAGCAGCCAATTCGCTGGGGCACCCAGCTCCTACGAGCAGTACTTC

d_gene: TRBD1
v_gene: TRBV28
abundance: .
j_gene: TRBJ1-2
CDR3aa: CASSLRDRVLPYGYTF
CDR3nt: TGTGCCAGCAGCCTCCGGGACAGAGTACTTCCCTATGGCTACACCTTC

d_gene: .
v_gene: TRBV13
abundance: .
j_gene: TRBJ2-3
CDR3aa: CASSLVVKEDTQYF
CDR3nt: TGTGCCAGCAGCTTAGTGGTCAAGGAGGATACGCAGTATTTT

d_gene: .
v_gene: TRBV10-3
abundance: .
j_gene: TRBJ1-2
CDR3aa: CAISESAQGVNYGYTF
CDR3nt: TGTGCCATCAGTGAGTCTGCGCAGGGCGTTAACTATGGCTACACCTTC

d_gene: TRBD2
v_gene: TRBV7-9
abundance: .
j_gene: TRBJ2-1
CDR3aa: CASSLVMGLAGPEQFF
CDR3nt: TGTGCCAGCAGCTTAGTAATGGGACTAGCGGGGCCTGAGCAGTTCTTC

d_gene: TRBD1
v_gene: TRBV7-3
abundance: .
j_gene: TRBJ2-1
CDR3aa: CASSLRSGGNEQFF
CDR3nt: TGTGCCAGCAGCTTACGGTCAGGGGGCAATGAGCAGTTCTTC

d_gene: .
v_gene: TRBV9
abundance: few
j_gene: TRBJ1-1
CDR3aa: CASGREPNTEAFF
CDR3nt: TGTGCCAGCGGCCGGGAGCCGAACACTGAAGCTTTCTTT

d_gene: .
v_gene: TRBV23-1
abundance: .
j_gene: TRBJ2-3
CDR3aa: CASSQAESDTQYF
CDR3nt: TGCGCCAGCAGTCAAGCGGAGTCCGATACGCAGTATTTT

d_gene: TRBD1
v_gene: TRBV5-6
abundance: .
j_gene: TRBJ1-2
CDR3aa: CASSFGTGVVYGYTF
CDR3nt: TGTGCCAGCAGCTTCGGGACAGGGGTCGTCTATGGCTACACCTTC

d_gene: .
v_gene: TRBV11-1
abundance: .
j_gene: TRBJ2-5
CDR3aa: CASSRIQETQYF
CDR3nt: TGTGCCAGCAGCCGGATCCAAGAGACCCAGTACTTC

d_gene: TRBD1
v_gene: TRBV27
abundance: .
j_gene: TRBJ2-5
CDR3aa: CASSATGAVGETQYF
CDR3nt: TGTGCCAGCAGTGCTACAGGGGCCGTAGGAGAGACCCAGTACTTC

d_gene: TRBD1
v_gene: TRBV4-3
abundance: .
j_gene: TRBJ2-7
CDR3aa: CASSQLTGTGHYEQYF
CDR3nt: TGCGCCAGCAGCCAATTAACCGGGACAGGGCACTACGAGCAGTACTTC

d_gene: .
v_gene: TRBV27
abundance: .
j_gene: TRBJ2-1
CDR3aa: CASSLWQGEGRNEQFF
CDR3nt: TGTGCCAGCAGTTTATGGCAGGGGGAGGGGCGCAATGAGCAGTTCTTC

d_gene: TRBD1
v_gene: TRBV11-3
abundance: .
j_gene: TRBJ2-5
CDR3aa: CASSLGQGALETQYF
CDR3nt: TGTGCCAGCAGCTTGGGACAGGGGGCATTAGAGACCCAGTACTTC

d_gene: TRBD2
v_gene: TRBV9
abundance: .
j_gene: TRBJ2-7
CDR3aa: CASSVLAGAYEQYF
CDR3nt: TGTGCCAGCAGCGTACTAGCGGGGGCCTACGAGCAGTACTTC

d_gene: TRBD2
v_gene: TRBV28
abundance: .
j_gene: TRBJ2-3
CDR3aa: CASSSILAGYSTDTQYF
CDR3nt: TGTGCCAGCAGTTCTATACTAGCGGGGTATAGCACAGATACGCAGTATTTT

d_gene: .
v_gene: TRBV5-4
abundance: .
j_gene: TRBJ2-5
CDR3aa: CASSLGDSLQETQYF
CDR3nt: TGTGCCAGCAGCTTAGGCGACTCGTTACAAGAGACCCAGTACTTC

d_gene: .
v_gene: TRBV28
abundance: .
j_gene: TRBJ1-1
CDR3aa: CASSLLIHPEAFF
CDR3nt: TGTGCCAGCAGTTTATTAATCCACCCTGAAGCTTTCTTT

d_gene: .
v_gene: TRBV15
abundance: .
j_gene: TRBJ1-2
CDR3aa: CATRGADSYGYTF
CDR3nt: TGTGCCACCAGGGGTGCAGACTCCTATGGCTACACCTTC

d_gene: .
v_gene: TRBV27
abundance: .
j_gene: TRBJ2-6
CDR3aa: CASSATGPSGANVLTF
CDR3nt: TGTGCCAGCAGTGCAACCGGGCCCTCTGGGGCCAACGTCCTGACTTTC

d_gene: .
v_gene: TRBV7-9
abundance: .
j_gene: TRBJ2-7
CDR3aa: CASSPPILGRISYEQYF
CDR3nt: TGTGCCAGCAGCCCACCCATCCTGGGGCGGATCTCCTACGAGCAGTACTTC

d_gene: TRBD2
v_gene: TRBV6-1
abundance: once
j_gene: TRBJ2-5
CDR3aa: CASSFLAGVETQYF
CDR3nt: TGTGCCAGCAGTTTTCTAGCGGGGGTTGAGACCCAGTACTTC

d_gene: TRBD2
v_gene: TRBV29-1
abundance: .
j_gene: TRBJ2-7
CDR3aa: CSVERAAGDYEQYF
CDR3nt: TGCAGCGTTGAACGGGCGGCGGGAGACTACGAGCAGTACTTC

d_gene: .
v_gene: TRBV7-9
abundance: .
j_gene: TRBJ1-1
CDR3aa: CASSLGSVVNTEAFF
CDR3nt: TGTGCCAGCAGCTTAGGATCCGTTGTGAACACTGAAGCTTTCTTT

d_gene: .
v_gene: TRBV15
abundance: .
j_gene: TRBJ1-2
CDR3aa: CATSVGTAGEGYTF
CDR3nt: TGTGCCACCAGCGTAGGGACCGCCGGCGAGGGCTACACCTTC

d_gene: .
v_gene: TRBV11-2
abundance: .
j_gene: TRBJ2-7
CDR3aa: CASSLVGGLNYEQYF
CDR3nt: TGTGCCAGCAGCTTAGTTGGGGGTTTGAACTACGAGCAGTACTTC

d_gene: TRBD1
v_gene: TRBV27
abundance: .
j_gene: TRBJ2-5
CDR3aa: CASSFAPGQVETQYF
CDR3nt: TGTGCCAGCAGTTTTGCTCCGGGACAGGTGGAGACCCAGTACTTC

d_gene: .
v_gene: TRBV5-4
abundance: .
j_gene: TRBJ2-2
CDR3aa: CASSRWTGYTGELFF
CDR3nt: TGTGCCAGCAGCCGCTGGACGGGCTACACCGGGGAGCTGTTTTTT

d_gene: .
v_gene: TRBV19
abundance: .
j_gene: TRBJ2-7
CDR3aa: CASSIGGSRDYEQYF
CDR3nt: TGTGCCAGTAGTATAGGGGGTTCGCGAGACTACGAGCAGTACTTC

d_gene: TRBD1
v_gene: TRBV2
abundance: .
j_gene: TRBJ1-6
CDR3aa: CASKHPRWDSGSPLHF
CDR3nt: TGTGCCAGCAAGCACCCCCGATGGGACAGCGGCTCACCCCTCCACTTT

d_gene: TRBD2
v_gene: TRBV2
abundance: .
j_gene: TRBJ2-1
CDR3aa: CASSEIGIAGEYNEQFF
CDR3nt: TGTGCCAGCAGTGAGATAGGGATAGCGGGAGAATACAATGAGCAGTTCTTC

d_gene: TRBD1
v_gene: TRBV7-9
abundance: .
j_gene: TRBJ2-1
CDR3aa: CASSLGGQGINNNEQFF
CDR3nt: TGTGCCAGCAGCTTAGGGGGACAGGGTATTAACAACAATGAGCAGTTCTTC

d_gene: .
v_gene: TRBV25-1
abundance: .
j_gene: TRBJ2-1
CDR3aa: CASGYGGDEQFF
CDR3nt: TGTGCCAGCGGATATGGTGGGGATGAGCAGTTCTTC

d_gene: .
v_gene: TRBV18
abundance: .
j_gene: TRBJ2-1
CDR3aa: CASSESSYNEQFF
CDR3nt: TGTGCCAGCTCAGAGAGCTCCTACAATGAGCAGTTCTTC

d_gene: .
v_gene: TRBV5-5
abundance: .
j_gene: TRBJ2-7
CDR3aa: CASSLETASYEQYF
CDR3nt: TGTGCCAGCAGCTTGGAGACAGCCTCCTACGAGCAGTACTTC

d_gene: TRBD2
v_gene: TRBV5-6
abundance: once
j_gene: TRBJ2-1
CDR3aa: CASSRGTSGRGNYEQFF
CDR3nt: TGTGCCAGCAGCCGAGGGACTAGCGGGAGAGGAAACTATGAGCAGTTCTTC

d_gene: .
v_gene: TRBV7-8
abundance: .
j_gene: TRBJ1-5
CDR3aa: CASSLGGYSNQPQHF
CDR3nt: TGTGCCAGCAGCTTAGGCGGATATAGCAATCAGCCCCAGCATTTT

d_gene: .
v_gene: TRBV4-3
abundance: .
j_gene: TRBJ2-5
CDR3aa: CASSQDSGFETQYF
CDR3nt: TGCGCCAGCAGCCAAGATAGTGGCTTCGAGACCCAGTACTTC

d_gene: .
v_gene: TRBV25-1
abundance: .
j_gene: TRBJ2-1
CDR3aa: CASSESEAGQTYNEQFF
CDR3nt: TGTGCCAGCAGTGAATCCGAGGCCGGACAGACCTACAATGAGCAGTTCTTC

d_gene: .
v_gene: TRBV4-1
abundance: .
j_gene: TRBJ1-5
CDR3aa: CASSQTKGDQPQHF
CDR3nt: TGCGCCAGCAGCCAGACAAAAGGGGATCAGCCCCAGCATTTT

d_gene: .
v_gene: TRBV30
abundance: few
j_gene: TRBJ2-1
CDR3aa: CAWSADNEQFF
CDR3nt: TGTGCCTGGAGTGCAGACAATGAGCAGTTCTTC

d_gene: TRBD2
v_gene: TRBV2
abundance: once
j_gene: TRBJ2-1
CDR3aa: CASSPSPGLAGGISYNEQFF
CDR3nt: TGTGCCAGCAGTCCTTCACCGGGACTAGCGGGAGGGATCTCCTACAATGAGCAGTTCTTC